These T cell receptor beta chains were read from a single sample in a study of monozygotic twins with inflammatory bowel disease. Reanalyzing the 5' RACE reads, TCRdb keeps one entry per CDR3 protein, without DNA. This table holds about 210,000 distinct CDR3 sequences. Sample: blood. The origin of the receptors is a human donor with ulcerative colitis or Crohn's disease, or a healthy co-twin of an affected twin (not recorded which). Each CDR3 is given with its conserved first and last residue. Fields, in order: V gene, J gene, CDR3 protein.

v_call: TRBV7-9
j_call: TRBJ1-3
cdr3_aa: CASREGAGSSGNTIYF

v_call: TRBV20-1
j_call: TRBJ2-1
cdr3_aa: CSAQDNRGLYNEQFF

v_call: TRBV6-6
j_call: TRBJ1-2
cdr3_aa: CASSYRVADGYTF

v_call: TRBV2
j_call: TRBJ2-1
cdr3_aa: CASRLRVGNEQFF

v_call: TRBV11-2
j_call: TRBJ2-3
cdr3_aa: CASSWGGADTQYF

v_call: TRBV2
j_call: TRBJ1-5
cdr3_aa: CASSGTGKGGNQPQHF

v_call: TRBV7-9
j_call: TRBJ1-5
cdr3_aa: CASSLPGHNQPQHF

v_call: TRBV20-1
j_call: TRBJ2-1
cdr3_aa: CSARDPGRGLSYNEQFF

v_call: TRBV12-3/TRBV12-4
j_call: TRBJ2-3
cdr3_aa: CASSLAPRGYGSTDTQYF

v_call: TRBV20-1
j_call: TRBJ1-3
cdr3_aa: CSARDPRDSSGNTIYF

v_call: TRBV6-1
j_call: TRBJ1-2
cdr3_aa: CASNIAKGPNYGYTF

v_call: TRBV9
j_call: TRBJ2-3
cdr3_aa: CASSVGVGTDTQYF

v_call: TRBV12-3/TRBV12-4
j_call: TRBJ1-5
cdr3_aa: CASSWGYSNQPQHF

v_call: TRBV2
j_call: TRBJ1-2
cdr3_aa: CASSGETGLYGYTF

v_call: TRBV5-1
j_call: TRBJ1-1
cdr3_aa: CASSFWGEGLTEAFF

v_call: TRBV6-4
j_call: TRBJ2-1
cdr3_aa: CASSPGTSPDNEQFF

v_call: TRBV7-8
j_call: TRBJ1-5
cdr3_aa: CASSSPLFSNQPQHF

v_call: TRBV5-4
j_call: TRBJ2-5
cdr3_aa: CASSPRRSGGQETQYF

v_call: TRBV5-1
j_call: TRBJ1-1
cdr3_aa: CASRWGVGSTEAFF

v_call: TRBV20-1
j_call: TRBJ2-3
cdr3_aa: CSARNRVVGTDTQYF

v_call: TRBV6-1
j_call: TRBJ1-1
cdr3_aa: CASSVWGTGGSTEAFF

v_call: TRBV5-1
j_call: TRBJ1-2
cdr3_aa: CASSLGGADSANYGYTF

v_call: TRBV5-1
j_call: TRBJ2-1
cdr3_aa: CASSLQGTRGNEQFF

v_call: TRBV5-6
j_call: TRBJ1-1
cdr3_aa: CASSLVMGVRAFF

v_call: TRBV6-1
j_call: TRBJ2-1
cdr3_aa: CASSSRQVSYNEQFF

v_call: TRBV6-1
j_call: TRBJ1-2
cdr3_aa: CASGLKGQGPTFYGYTF

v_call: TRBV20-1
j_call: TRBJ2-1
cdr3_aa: CSGAGLANEQFF

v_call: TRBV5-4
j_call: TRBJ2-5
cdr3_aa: CASSVDREETQYF

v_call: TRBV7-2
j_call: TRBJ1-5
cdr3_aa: CASSKSGTTHQPQHF

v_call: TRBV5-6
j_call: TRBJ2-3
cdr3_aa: CASSLTRQGATQYF

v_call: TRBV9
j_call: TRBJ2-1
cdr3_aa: CASSGGLAGGNSYNEQFF

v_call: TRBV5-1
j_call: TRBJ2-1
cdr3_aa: CASSLAEVGNEQFF

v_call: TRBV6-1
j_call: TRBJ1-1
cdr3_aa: CASETSRNTEAFF

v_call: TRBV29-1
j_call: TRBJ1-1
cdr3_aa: CSVEVLRGGTEAFF

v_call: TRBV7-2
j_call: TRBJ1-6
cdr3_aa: CASSFLGQMIHF

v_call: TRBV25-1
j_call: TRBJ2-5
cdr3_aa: CASQRRGRPETQYF

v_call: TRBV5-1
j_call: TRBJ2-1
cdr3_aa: CASNRGSNNEQFF

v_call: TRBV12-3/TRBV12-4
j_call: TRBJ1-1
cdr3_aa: CASSSSTENTEAFF

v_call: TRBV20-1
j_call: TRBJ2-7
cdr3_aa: CSAPGQDSYEQYF

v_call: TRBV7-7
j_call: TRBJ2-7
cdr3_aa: CASFVKLAGSYEQYF

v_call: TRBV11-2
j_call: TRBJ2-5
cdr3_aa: CASSSVGDRQETQYF

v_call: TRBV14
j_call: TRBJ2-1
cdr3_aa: CASSLSGRMVNEQFF

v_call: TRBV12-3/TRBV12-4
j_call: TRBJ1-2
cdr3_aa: CASSLALTGNHGYTF

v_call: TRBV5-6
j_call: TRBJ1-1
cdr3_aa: CASSTAAWAGDTEAFF

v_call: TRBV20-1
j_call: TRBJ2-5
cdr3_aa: CSARAPGQGRSRETQYF

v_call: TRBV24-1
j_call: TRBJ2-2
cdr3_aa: CATRDRRDTGELFF

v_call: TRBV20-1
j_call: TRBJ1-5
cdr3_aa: CSAFRQGMTHQPQHF

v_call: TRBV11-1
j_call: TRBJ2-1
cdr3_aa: CASSQGKDMGPLLSNEQFF